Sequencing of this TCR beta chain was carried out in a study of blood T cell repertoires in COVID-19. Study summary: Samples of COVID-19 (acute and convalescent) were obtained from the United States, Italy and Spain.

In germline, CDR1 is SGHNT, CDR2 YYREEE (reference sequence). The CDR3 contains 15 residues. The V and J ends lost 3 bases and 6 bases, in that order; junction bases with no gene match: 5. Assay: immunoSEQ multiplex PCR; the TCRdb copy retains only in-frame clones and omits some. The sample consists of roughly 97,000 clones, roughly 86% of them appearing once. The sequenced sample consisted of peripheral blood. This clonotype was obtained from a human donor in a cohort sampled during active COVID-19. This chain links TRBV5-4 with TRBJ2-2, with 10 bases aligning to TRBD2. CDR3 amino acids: CASSSSGSLSGELFF. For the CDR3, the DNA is TGTGCCAGCAGCTCTAGCGGGAGTTTGTCCGGGGAGCTGTTTTTT.